Listed here are 21 T cell receptor beta chains from one sample, sequenced in a study of shared clonotypes between healthy human individuals. Using immunoSEQ multiplex PCR, the repertoire was profiled, and TCRdb retains in-frame clones only, with some absent. The table includes more than 550,000 clones, 55% to 80% detected once. The sample taken for sequencing was memory CD4+ T cells sorted from blood. As to subset: CD45RA-negative fraction. The receptor set was obtained from a woman aged 30 to 39 in good health.

In its sample, this clone was seen many times. CDR3 DNA sequence: TGTGCCAGCAACAACCCGACAGGGGGCACAGAGACCCAGTACTTC. Its translation: CASNNPTGGTETQYF. The J gene is TRBJ2-5, the V gene TRBV7-9; 10 nucleotides agree with TRBD1. The CDR3 consists of 15 residues. The V and J ends lost 7 bases and 4 bases, in that order; junction bases with no gene match: 9. Germline V CDR1 and CDR2: SEHNR, FQNEAQ (reference sequence).

The chain uses TRBV18 and TRBJ1-2; 9 positions agree with TRBD1. Germline V gene sequence: CDR1 KGHSH, CDR2 LQKENI. This CDR3 has 13 residues. Trimming at V came to 6 bases and at J to 8 bases, leaving 7 bases not matched to a gene. The CDR3 DNA is TGTGCCAGCTCCCCCCGGACAGGGGAAGGCTACACCTTC. Protein sequence: CASSPRTGEGYTF. The full variable domain, rest sourced from reference TRBV18 and TRBJ1-2, is NAGVMQNPRHLVRRRGQEARLRCSPMKGHSHVYWYRQLPEEGLKFMVYLQKENIIDESGMPKERFSAEFPKEGPSILRIQQVVRGDSAAYFCASSPRTGEGYTFGSGTRLTVV.

The gene calls are TRBV19 and TRBJ1-5; TRBD1 might be the D (6 bases). The germline gives CDR1 LNHDA, CDR2 SQIVND (reference sequence). With 7 bases removed from V and 7 bases from J, the gap between germline ends came to 17 bases. The CDR3 runs 14 residues. CDR3 bases: TGTGCCAGTAACCCCACAGGGCTCGTCCAGCCCCAGCATTTT. Translating gives CASNPTGLVQPQHF.

The V call is TRBV6-5, the J call TRBJ2-1; 10 positions agree with TRBD2. This CDR3 has 14 amino acids. V lost 2 bases to trimming and J lost 9 bases; unmatched junction nucleotides: 4. Germline V gene sequence: CDR1 MNHEY, CDR2 SVGAGI. The CDR3 nucleotides read TGTGCCAGCAGTTACCAGCGGGAGGGGTTTGAGCAGTTCTTC. Encoded protein: CASSYQREGFEQFF.

V usage is TRBV28 and J usage is TRBJ1-1; maybe TRBD1 (6 bases). Trimming pared 5 bases from V and 8 bases from J, leaving 18 bases between. This CDR3 is built from 14 residues. CDR1 and CDR2 from the germline V gene are MDHEN and SYDVKM. CDR3 region: CASSLAGARLEAFF. DNA of the CDR3: TGTGCCAGCAGTCTCGCAGGGGCCCGTCTAGAAGCTTTCTTT.

Remarks on this clone: Within the sample, other DNA sequences also encode this same CDR3. The J gene is TRBJ2-5, the V gene TRBV5-1; 8 nucleotides line up with TRBD1. This CDR3 is built from 15 residues. The germline V gene encodes CDR1 SGHRS and CDR2 YFSETQ. V was clipped by 4 bases and J by 2 bases; unmatched bases: 7. The CDR3, as DNA: TGCGCCAGCAGCGGGACAGGTGGCTTACAAGAGACCCAGTACTTC. This encodes CASSGTGGLQETQYF. The full variable domain, completed using reference TRBV5-1 and TRBJ2-5, is KAGVTQTPRYLIKTRGQQVTLSCSPISGHRSVSWYQQTPGQGLQFLFEYFSETQRNKGNFPGRFSGRQFSNSRSEMNVSTLELGDSALYLCASSGTGGLQETQYFGPGTRLLVL.

V is TRBV4-1 and J is TRBJ2-1; D is tentatively TRBD1 or TRBD2 (5 bases each). The V end was cut by 0 bases, the J end by 8 bases, with 14 bases between. The CDR3 runs to 15 residues. Germline V gene sequence: CDR1 MGHRA, CDR2 YSYEKL. The CDR3 nucleotides are TGCGCCAGCAGCCAAGATCGGGGAACCAGGGATGAGCAGTTCTTC. This encodes CASSQDRGTRDEQFF.

The gene calls are TRBV28 and TRBJ1-5; 7 positions agree with TRBD1. The CDR3 loop spans 14 amino acids. V gave up 5 bases and J gave up 7 bases; unmatched junction bases: 8. Per germline, CDR1 MDHEN and CDR2 SYDVKM. The CDR3, as DNA: TGTGCCAGCAGTCTCCCGACAGGGAACCAGCCCCAGCATTTT. It encodes CASSLPTGNQPQHF.

In its sample, this clone was seen a few times. The chain uses TRBV18 and TRBJ1-3; D is unresolved. This CDR3 comprises 14 residues. Germline assignment: CDR1 KGHSH and CDR2 LQKENI. With 3 bases removed from V and 0 bases from J, the gap between germline ends came to 6 bases. CDR3 in DNA: TGTGCCAGCTCACCGGACGTCTCTGGAAACACCATATATTTT. Protein sequence: CASSPDVSGNTIYF.

The chain combines TRBV4-2 with TRBJ2-7; TRBD2 might be the D (5 bases). Germline assignment: CDR1 LGHNA and CDR2 YNFKEQ. Trimming left V 1 base short and J 4 bases short, with 17 bases between. The CDR3 is 16 amino acids. The DNA of the CDR3 is TGTGCCAGCAGCCAAGGGGAAGCGAGGGAACCGTACGAGCAGTACTTC. Translating gives CASSQGEAREPYEQYF.

This sequence joins TRBV6-1 and TRBJ2-5; a possible D gene is TRBD2 (6 bases). The CDR3 loop spans 16 amino acids. CDR1 and CDR2 from the germline V gene are MNHNS and SASEGT. V lost 0 bases and J 2 bases, leaving 13 bases between the germline ends. CDR3 amino acids: CASSEAVVAAQETQYF. For the CDR3, the DNA is TGTGCCAGCAGTGAAGCCGTCGTAGCGGCGCAAGAGACCCAGTACTTC.

This chain uses TRBV5-1 with TRBJ2-1; the D is unclear. The CDR3 loop spans 14 amino acids. CDR1 and CDR2 (germline): SGHRS, YFSETQ. Deletions cut 5 bases from V and 3 bases from J, with 12 bases between. The chain's CDR3 is CASRDGWVYNEQFF. In DNA, the CDR3 is TGCGCCAGCAGAGATGGGTGGGTCTACAATGAGCAGTTCTTC.

The chain carries TRBV5-8 and TRBJ2-7; D gene ambiguous. Germline CDR1 SGHTS, CDR2 YDEGEE. The CDR3 has 11 amino acids. V was trimmed by 1 base and J by 7 bases, leaving 6 bases between them. Here the CDR3 reads CASSLFREQYF. CDR3 in DNA: TGTGCCAGCAGCTTGTTCCGGGAGCAGTACTTC.

This clone has only a few counts. The J gene is TRBJ2-3, the V gene TRBV15; 8 positions agree with TRBD2. This CDR3 comprises 16 residues. Trimming at V came to 0 bases and at J to 4 bases, leaving 6 bases not matched to a gene. Germline-derived CDR1 and CDR2 are LNHNV and YYDKDF (reference sequence). The CDR3 region is CATSRDRGGGPDTQYF. The CDR3 DNA reads as TGTGCCACCAGCAGAGATCGGGGGGGAGGCCCAGATACGCAGTATTTT.

The chain recombines TRBV28 with TRBJ2-1; D possibly uses TRBD1 or TRBD2 (6 bases each). V gave up 5 bases and J gave up 0 bases, with 17 bases separating them. The CDR3 length is 17 residues. Germline CDR1 and CDR2: MDHEN and SYDVKM. The chain's CDR3 is CASSQRLGGGSYNEQFF. The CDR3 DNA sequence: TGTGCCAGCAGTCAAAGGTTAGGAGGGGGCTCCTACAATGAGCAGTTCTTC.

The gene calls are TRBV5-1 and TRBJ1-1, with TRBD1 identical over 7 bases. V lost 3 bases and J lost 3; bases outside the gene matches: 5. Germline CDR1 is SGHRS and CDR2 is YFSETQ. The CDR3 has 14 amino acids. The CDR3 reads CASSSGQKDTEAFF. CDR3 bases: TGCGCCAGCAGCTCGGGACAGAAGGACACTGAAGCTTTCTTT.

The chain links TRBV28 to TRBJ1-1, with D maybe TRBD1 (5 bases). V was cut by 6 bases and J by 4 bases, with 24 bases left in between. CDR3 size: 17 residues. Germline V gene data show CDR1 as MDHEN and CDR2 as SYDVKM. This CDR3 reads CASSFYGDGGDGTEAFF. DNA of the CDR3: TGTGCCAGCAGCTTTTATGGGGACGGCGGGGATGGCACTGAAGCTTTCTTT.

This clone occurred a few times. The J gene is TRBJ2-4, the V gene TRBV2, with TRBD2 matching 9 bases. This CDR3 contains 14 residues. J lost 6 bases, V lost 4 bases, and 4 bases had no gene match. The germline V gene encodes CDR1 SNHLY and CDR2 FYNNEI. The CDR3 region is CASSGLAGLNIQYF. The CDR3 nucleotides are TGTGCCAGCAGTGGGCTAGCGGGACTAAACATTCAGTACTTC.

The chain uses TRBV28 and TRBJ1-1, with unresolved D. The germline V gene encodes CDR1 MDHEN and CDR2 SYDVKM. This CDR3 region has 13 residues. Trimming cost V 8 bases and J 6 bases, with 16 bases left between them. The CDR3 coding sequence is TGTGCCAGCGCAAAGGGTGGCCGACCTGAAGCTTTCTTT. Protein sequence: CASAKGGRPEAFF.

V gene TRBV27 combines with J gene TRBJ2-1; 8 bases map to TRBD2. CDR3 length: 15 residues. Trimming took 5 bases from V and 6 from J; bases not matched to a gene: 9. Germline values: CDR1 MNHEY, CDR2 SMNVEV (reference sequence). CDR3 protein: CASSARLARSNEQFF. For the CDR3, the DNA is TGTGCCAGCAGTGCACGACTAGCGAGGAGCAATGAGCAGTTCTTC.

This chain links TRBV7-9 with TRBJ2-5, with D tentatively TRBD1 (5 bases). The V end lost 8 bases, the J end lost 4 bases, and 17 bases lay between the germline ends. The CDR3 has 14 residues. The germline V gene has CDR1 SEHNR and CDR2 FQNEAQ (reference sequence). CDR3 nucleotide sequence: TGTGCCAGCCGGTGGACAACCAGTGGAGAGACCCAGTACTTC. It is translated as CASRWTTSGETQYF. The full variable domain, rest sourced from reference TRBV7-9 and TRBJ2-5, is DTGVSQNPRHKITKRGQNVTFRCDPISEHNRLYWYRQTLGQGPEFLTYFQNEAQLEKSRLLSDRFSAERPKGSFSTLEIQRTEQGDSAMYLCASRWTTSGETQYFGPGTRLLVL.